The 3 T cell receptor beta chains below were found in one sample sequenced in a study of blood T cell repertoires in COVID-19. Assay: immunoSEQ multiplex PCR; the TCRdb copy retains only in-frame clones and omits some. Found here are roughly 250,000 clones, about nine tenths of them singletons; the top ten hold roughly 2%. The sample comprised PBMCs or T cells enriched from blood (not recorded which). Receptors originate from a woman aged 40 to 49 with acute COVID-19.

V and J are TRBV3-1 (or the pseudogene TRBV3-2) and TRBJ1-2; D remains unclear. With 4 bases removed from V and 4 bases from J, the gap between germline ends came to 19 bases. Germline loops: CDR1 LGHDT, CDR2 YNNKEL (reference sequence). The CDR3 length is 16 residues. In nucleotides, the CDR3 is TGTGCCAGCAGCCGACGCGGGGAAACCGGACCCTATGGCTACACCTTC. Translation gives CASSRRGETGPYGYTF.

The chain couples TRBV25-1 to TRBJ1-1, with 8 positions matching TRBD1. Per the germline V gene, CDR1 is MGHDK and CDR2 is SYGVNS. The CDR3 extends over 13 amino acids. Losses at the gene ends were 1 base for V and 8 bases for J; bases not matched to a gene: 3. This chain's CDR3 is CASSEWGDREAFF. CDR3 coding DNA: TGTGCCAGCAGTGAATGGGGGGACAGGGAAGCTTTCTTT.

CDR3 loop: CASLPSLSTREWFF. The CDR3 region has the DNA TGTGCCAGCCTTCCCTCGCTTTCTACCCGGGAGTGGTTCTTT. V gene TRBV28 combines with J gene TRBJ1-1, with D unclear. Trimming shortened V by 8 bases and J by 14 bases, and 27 bases separated the two germline ends. The CDR3 is 14 amino acids. From germline, CDR1 is MDHEN and CDR2 SYDVKM.